The 28 T cell receptor beta chains given below trace back to one sample, sequenced in a study of blood T cell dynamics during melanoma immunotherapy. Time point in this sample: pre-treatment baseline. Data came from immunoSEQ multiplex PCR; TCRdb stores just in-frame clones and leaves some out. Of under 15,000 clones listed, more than 70% are singletons. The specimen comprised blood, sampled from a patient treated with checkpoint blockade. Source of these receptors: a human donor with melanoma.

The chain is built from TRBV7-9 and TRBJ2-3, with a weak D call TRBD1 (5 bases). The germline CDR1 and CDR2 sequences are SEHNR and FQNEAQ (reference sequence). The CDR3 contains 18 residues. Trimming cost V 5 bases and J 0 bases, with 21 bases left between them. In DNA, the CDR3 is TGTGCCAGCAGCCCGACCCCCTGGTGGGGCTCTAGCACAGATACGCAGTATTTT. Translating gives CASSPTPWWGSSTDTQYF.

The rearrangement links TRBV5-4 to TRBJ2-1; 8 bases are a match to TRBD1. J was trimmed by 6 bases and V by 0 bases; bases with no gene match: 8. This CDR3 region has 16 residues. CDR1 is SGHNT, CDR2 YYREEE, per germline (reference sequence). The CDR3 region has the DNA TGTGCCAGCAGCTTGGGGGTCGCCGGGACAGGCAATGAGCAGTTCTTC. Its translation is CASSLGVAGTGNEQFF.

The chain carries TRBV18 and TRBJ2-1; D may correspond to TRBD1 or TRBD2 (6 bases each). The CDR3 spans 13 residues. Trimming stripped 3 bases from V and 7 bases from J, with 10 bases between. Germline V gives CDR1 KGHSH, CDR2 LQKENI. The CDR3 DNA sequence: TGTGCCAGCTCACCCCAGGGGAGGAATGAGCAGTTCTTC. Protein sequence: CASSPQGRNEQFF.

The chain carries TRBV5-6 and TRBJ2-7; TRBD1 matches 9 bases. V gave up 4 bases and J gave up 2 bases; unmatched junction bases: 7. The CDR3 is made up of 15 amino acids. Per the germline V gene, CDR1 is SGHDT and CDR2 is YYEEEE. CDR3 in amino acids: CASSRFGQGTYEQYF. CDR3 nucleotide sequence: TGTGCCAGCAGCCGATTCGGACAGGGGACCTACGAGCAGTACTTC.

This chain links TRBV19 with TRBJ2-1, with TRBD2 matching 10 bases. Germline CDR1 LNHDA, CDR2 SQIVND (reference sequence). This CDR3 comprises 15 residues. Trimming cost V 7 bases and J 10 bases; bases outside gene matches: 13. As DNA, the CDR3 is TGTGCCAGTAAGGGGCAAGCGGGGGGGCCGATAGAGCAGTTCTTC. It encodes CASKGQAGGPIEQFF.

V gene TRBV10-2 combines with J gene TRBJ2-5; D is undetermined. The J call is in doubt because the DNA end fits TRBJ2-7 better. The CDR3 spans 12 residues. The germline CDR1 and CDR2 sequences are WSHSY and SAAADI. CDR3 amino acids: CATNGLFYEQYF. In DNA form, the CDR3 reads TGCGCCACCAACGGGCTATTCTACGAGCAGTACTTC.

This rearrangement joins TRBV2 to TRBJ2-1, with 16 positions matching TRBD2. J was trimmed by 4 bases and V by 3 bases; bases with no gene match: 6. This CDR3 is 18 amino acids long. Germline V gene sequence: CDR1 SNHLY, CDR2 FYNNEI. CDR3 region: CASSERGTSGRGYNEQFF. CDR3 in DNA: TGTGCCAGCAGTGAGCGGGGGACTAGCGGGAGGGGGTACAATGAGCAGTTCTTC.

This rearrangement joins TRBV6-1 to TRBJ1-1; the D is unclear. The CDR3 consists of 15 residues. Germline V gene lookup returns CDR1 MNHNS and CDR2 SASEGT. The V gene lost 1 base and the J gene lost 1 base, with 10 bases spanning the gap. CDR3 region: CASSEGEEGNTEAFF. CDR3 bases: TGTGCCAGCAGTGAAGGCGAAGAGGGGAACACTGAAGCTTTCTTT.

The chain couples TRBV7-6 to TRBJ2-7, with D perhaps given as TRBD1 or TRBD2 (5 bases each). The CDR3 sequence is 14 residues long. Germline-derived CDR1 and CDR2 are SGHVS and FNYEAQ. Trimming cost V 5 bases and J 6 bases, with 17 bases left between them. Here the CDR3 DNA reads TGTGCCAGCAGCACAAGTGGGACCTCCCTCGAGCAGTACTTC. It codes for CASSTSGTSLEQYF.

The rearrangement uses TRBV4-2 and TRBJ2-7; a possible D gene is TRBD1 (6 bases). V was cut by 4 bases and J by 5 bases, with 18 bases left in between. CDR1 LGHNA and CDR2 YNFKEQ come from the germline V gene. The CDR3 sequence is 15 residues long. CDR3 sequence: CASSRLAGEPHEQYF. CDR3 bases: TGTGCCAGCAGCCGCTTAGCAGGGGAGCCCCACGAGCAGTACTTC.

The chain carries TRBV16 and TRBJ1-2, with D hard to call. The CDR3 loop spans 13 amino acids. Trimming took 0 bases from V and 3 from J, leaving 5 bases between them. Germline V gene sequence: CDR1 KGHSY, CDR2 FQNENV. CDR3 nucleotide sequence: TGTGCCAGCAGCCAATCACAGTACTATGGCTACACCTTC. Translated: CASSQSQYYGYTF.

The CDR3 is CATRTEGSRHMHTQYF. The DNA for the CDR3 is TGTGCCACCAGGACTGAGGGTTCAAGGCACATGCATACGCAGTATTTT. J is TRBJ2-3 and V is TRBV15; D perhaps matches TRBD2 (5 bases). V lost 6 bases to trimming and J lost 7 bases, with 23 bases between them. The CDR3 consists of 16 residues. Germline loops: CDR1 LNHNV, CDR2 YYDKDF (reference sequence).

The chain joins TRBV11-2 to TRBJ2-7; 7 positions agree with TRBD1. J lost 0 bases, V lost 4 bases, and 6 bases had no gene match. The CDR3 contains 15 residues. Germline V gene lookup returns CDR1 SGHAT and CDR2 FQNNGV. CDR3 in amino acids: CASSSKGANSYEQYF. The CDR3 region has the DNA TGTGCCAGCAGCTCGAAGGGGGCAAACTCCTACGAGCAGTACTTC.

This sequence joins TRBV27 and TRBJ2-3; the D call may be TRBD1 or TRBD2 (7 bases each). V was pared by 3 bases and J by 4 bases, with 20 bases between. The CDR3 is 17 residues long. CDR1 and CDR2 (germline): MNHEY, SMNVEV (reference sequence). In nucleotides, the CDR3 is TGTGCCAGCAGTTTGCGGGCAGGGGGGACTACGGCAGATACGCAGTATTTT. Its protein is CASSLRAGGTTADTQYF.

On this clone itself: Relative to the germline gene, one junction end is altered; a read error may explain this. The V call is TRBV20-1, the J call TRBJ1-2; D remains ambiguous. CDR1 and CDR2 from the germline V gene are DFQATT and SNEGSKA (reference sequence). The CDR3 has 11 residues. In nucleotides, the CDR3 is TGCAGGGGAGACTCTAACTATGGCCACACCTTC. It encodes CRGDSNYGHTF.

This clone was observed a single time. V is TRBV19 and J is TRBJ2-5; D is uncertain. The length of the CDR3 is 13 residues. Germline CDR1 and CDR2: LNHDA and SQIVND (reference sequence). Trimming removed 5 bases at V and 5 bases at J, with 12 bases between. The CDR3 is CASSPSGPETQYF. DNA for the CDR3: TGTGCCAGTAGTCCAAGTGGACCGGAGACCCAGTACTTC.

The gene calls are TRBV9 and TRBJ2-2; 8 bases are a match to TRBD1. The CDR3 is 14 residues long. V dropped 0 bases and J dropped 7; count of bases not matched to a gene: 2. Germline assignment: CDR1 SGDLS and CDR2 YYNGEE. Written as DNA, the CDR3 is TGTGCCAGCAGCGTAGTGGGGACAGGCGGGGAGCTGTTTTTT. Translating gives CASSVVGTGGELFF.

This chain links TRBV9 with TRBJ2-1, with D possibly being TRBD2 (6 bases). Germline CDR1 and CDR2: SGDLS and YYNGEE. The V end lost 3 bases, the J end lost 3 bases, and 13 bases lay between the germline ends. The CDR3 consists of 15 residues. The CDR3 region has the DNA TGTGCCAGCAGCGGGCCGCGGGGAGACTACAATGAGCAGTTCTTC. Translation gives CASSGPRGDYNEQFF.

This clone was detected a few times. Here the CDR3 reads CASSGRDLQPQHF. The DNA of the CDR3 is TGTGCCAGCAGTGGGAGGGATTTGCAGCCCCAGCATTTT. The rearrangement uses TRBV2 and TRBJ1-5; D is uncertain. The V gene's germline CDR1 is SNHLY and CDR2 FYNNEI. V lost 4 bases and J lost 7, with 11 bases in between. There are 13 residues in the CDR3.

The chain carries TRBV7-9 and TRBJ2-5; weak D call: TRBD2 (6 bases). The CDR3 has 15 amino acids. Trimming cost V 5 bases and J 0 bases, with 13 bases left between them. Germline V gene lookup returns CDR1 SEHNR and CDR2 FQNEAQ (reference sequence). The CDR3 DNA sequence: TGTGCCAGCAGCCTGGGACTTTCGTACCAAGAGACCCAGTACTTC. Residues: CASSLGLSYQETQYF.

CDR3 protein: CASSLVAGQGNTIYF. The CDR3 DNA follows: TGCGCCAGCAGCTTGGTGGCAGGCCAAGGAAACACCATATATTTT. This chain uses TRBV5-1 with TRBJ1-3; the D is unclear. This CDR3 is built from 15 residues. Germline loops: CDR1 SGHRS, CDR2 YFSETQ. Trimming removed 0 bases at V and 4 bases at J, with 11 bases between.

This rearrangement joins TRBV2 to TRBJ2-3; D is unclear. The CDR3 is made up of 17 amino acids. CDR1 is SNHLY, CDR2 FYNNEI, per germline. The germline V and J ends were trimmed by 7 bases and 0 bases, with 20 bases remaining between them. CDR3 nucleotides: TGTGCCAGCAATTTGTTGGGCCGTACTCCTAGCACAGATACGCAGTATTTT. It encodes CASNLLGRTPSTDTQYF.

V and J are TRBV7-9 and TRBJ2-3; TRBD2 might be the D (5 bases). Germline values: CDR1 SEHNR, CDR2 FQNEAQ (reference sequence). This CDR3 comprises 14 residues. Trimming removed 6 bases at V and 1 base at J, with 11 bases between. CDR3 in amino acids: CASSTGSGTDTQYF. The CDR3 DNA reads TGTGCCAGCAGTACGGGGTCCGGCACAGATACGCAGTATTTT. Together with reference TRBV7-9 and TRBJ2-3, the CDR3 gives the full variable domain: DTGVSQNPRHKITKRGQNVTFRCDPISEHNRLYWYRQTLGQGPEFLTYFQNEAQLEKSRLLSDRFSAERPKGSFSTLEIQRTEQGDSAMYLCASSTGSGTDTQYFGPGTRLTVL.

The chain is built from TRBV11-3 and TRBJ2-7; weak D call: TRBD2 (6 bases). The germline gives CDR1 SGHNT, CDR2 YENEEA. This CDR3 contains 14 residues. V was cut by 6 bases and J by 2 bases, with 14 bases left in between. CDR3: CASSLSGGAYEQYF. CDR3 coding DNA: TGTGCCAGCAGTCTTAGCGGAGGGGCCTACGAGCAGTACTTC.

This chain joins TRBV10-1 and TRBJ2-7; a weak D match, TRBD1 (6 bases). V gave up 6 bases and J gave up 2 bases, with 14 bases separating them. The length of the CDR3 is 14 residues. Germline-derived CDR1 and CDR2 are WNHNN and SYGVQD (reference sequence). The CDR3 spells CASRIHREPYEQYF. The CDR3 DNA reads as TGCGCCAGCAGGATCCACAGGGAACCCTACGAGCAGTACTTC.

The chain joins TRBV18 to TRBJ2-5; the D is unclear. CDR3 size: 12 residues. Germline CDR1 reads KGHSH; CDR2 reads LQKENI. V gave up 1 base and J gave up 5 bases, with 5 bases separating them. The CDR3 reads CASSPLSETQYF. Written as DNA, the CDR3 is TGTGCCAGCTCACCACTTTCCGAGACCCAGTACTTC.

This clone was found a few times. This sequence joins TRBV6-5 and TRBJ1-3; weak D call: TRBD1 (5 bases). This CDR3 comprises 16 residues. The germline V gene encodes CDR1 MNHEY and CDR2 SVGAGI. The germline V and J ends were trimmed by 2 bases and 0 bases, with 11 bases remaining between them. CDR3 DNA: TGTGCCAGCAGTTACGGGGCAGGGAGCTCTGGAAACACCATATATTTT. Its protein is CASSYGAGSSGNTIYF.

The chain couples TRBV12-5 to TRBJ2-7, with 7 bases fitting TRBD2. Germline V gene sequence: CDR1 LGHNT, CDR2 FRNRAP. With V trimmed by 0 bases and J by 0 bases, 14 bases remained unmatched. This CDR3 comprises 19 residues. The CDR3 reads CASGLVTLPSGVNSYEQYF. CDR3 sequence (DNA): TGTGCTAGTGGTTTGGTAACCCTTCCTAGCGGTGTTAACTCCTACGAGCAGTACTTC.